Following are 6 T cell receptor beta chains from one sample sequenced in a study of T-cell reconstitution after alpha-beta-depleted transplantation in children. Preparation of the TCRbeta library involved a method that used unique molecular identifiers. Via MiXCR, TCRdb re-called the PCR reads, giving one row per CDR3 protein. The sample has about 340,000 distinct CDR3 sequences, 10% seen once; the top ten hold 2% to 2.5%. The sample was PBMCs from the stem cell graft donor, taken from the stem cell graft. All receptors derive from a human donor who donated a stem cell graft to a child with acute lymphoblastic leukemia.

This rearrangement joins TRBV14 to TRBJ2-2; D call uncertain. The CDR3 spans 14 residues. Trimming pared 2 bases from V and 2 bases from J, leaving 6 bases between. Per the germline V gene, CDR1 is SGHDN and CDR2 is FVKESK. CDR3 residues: CASSQWGNTGELFF. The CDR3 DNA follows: TGTGCCAGCAGCCAATGGGGTAACACCGGGGAGCTGTTTTTT.

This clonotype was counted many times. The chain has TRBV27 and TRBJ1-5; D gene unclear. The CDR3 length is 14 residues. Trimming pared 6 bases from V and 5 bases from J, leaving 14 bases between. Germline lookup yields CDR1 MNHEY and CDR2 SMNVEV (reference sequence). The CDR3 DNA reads TGTGCCAGCAGCCCAGGACTCCAATATCAGCCCCAGCATTTT. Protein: CASSPGLQYQPQHF.

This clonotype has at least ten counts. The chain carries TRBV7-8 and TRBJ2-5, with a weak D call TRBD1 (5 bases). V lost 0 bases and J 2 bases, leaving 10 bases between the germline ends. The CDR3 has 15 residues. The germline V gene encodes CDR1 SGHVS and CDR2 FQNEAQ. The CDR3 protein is CASSLAHRLQETQYF. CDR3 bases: TGTGCCAGCAGCTTAGCGCACAGGCTTCAAGAGACCCAGTACTTC. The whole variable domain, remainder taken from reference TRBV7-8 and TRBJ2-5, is GAGVSQSPRYKVAKRGQDVALRCDPISGHVSLFWYQQALGQGPEFLTYFQNEAQLDKSGLPSDRFFAERPEGSVSTLKIQRTQQEDSAVYLCASSLAHRLQETQYFGPGTRLLVL.

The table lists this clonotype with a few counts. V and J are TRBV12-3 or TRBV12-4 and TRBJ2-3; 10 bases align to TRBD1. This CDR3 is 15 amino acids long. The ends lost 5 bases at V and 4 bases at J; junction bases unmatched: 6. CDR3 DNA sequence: TGTGCCAGCAGTCTGACAGGGGGCACGGCAGATACGCAGTATTTT. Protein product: CASSLTGGTADTQYF.

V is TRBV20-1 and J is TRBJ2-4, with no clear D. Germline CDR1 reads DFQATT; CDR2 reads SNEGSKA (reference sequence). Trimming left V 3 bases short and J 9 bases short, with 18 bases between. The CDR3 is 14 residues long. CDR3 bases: TGCAGTGCTAGTAGCCAACCAGGTTACGGCATTCAGTACTTC. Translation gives CSASSQPGYGIQYF.

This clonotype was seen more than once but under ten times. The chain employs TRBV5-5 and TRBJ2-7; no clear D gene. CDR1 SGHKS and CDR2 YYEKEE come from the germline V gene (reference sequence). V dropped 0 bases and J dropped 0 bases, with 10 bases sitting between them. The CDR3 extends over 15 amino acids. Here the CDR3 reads CASSLESLLSYEQYF. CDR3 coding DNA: TGTGCCAGCAGCTTGGAGTCCCTCCTCTCCTACGAGCAGTACTTC. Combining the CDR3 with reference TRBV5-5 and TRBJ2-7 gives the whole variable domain DAGVTQSPTHLIKTRGQQVTLRCSPISGHKSVSWYQQVLGQGPQFIFQYYEKEERGRGNFPDRFSARQFPNYSSELNVNALLLGDSALYLCASSLESLLSYEQYFGPGTRLTVT.